The source of this T cell receptor beta chain is a study of T-cell reconstitution after alpha-beta-depleted transplantation in children. As it was prepared, the TCRbeta library received unique molecular identifiers. TCRdb reprocessed the PCR reads via MiXCR and lists one record per CDR3 protein. Found here are hundreds of thousands of distinct CDR3 sequences, approximately 14% of them singletons; the top ten hold about 0.79%. This CDR3 has 14 amino acids. V lost 5 bases to trimming and J lost 3 bases, with 14 bases between them. This TCR was sampled from a girl aged 2-15 years with congenital amegakaryocytic thrombocytopenia, due to receive a stem cell transplant. Sequences were derived from PBMCs, sampled before TCRalphabeta/CD19-depleted stem cell transplant. The chain carries TRBV12-3 or TRBV12-4 and TRBJ2-7, with a weak D call TRBD2 (5 bases). The CDR3 is CASSDRSGLYEQYF. DNA for the CDR3: TGTGCCAGCAGTGATAGGAGCGGCCTCTACGAGCAGTACTTC.